Below, one T cell receptor beta chain is given with its context. What this receptor recognizes is not known. Base qualities are not recorded, but no much larger clone differs from it by a single base. The germline V gene yields SGHVS for CDR1 and FNYEAQ for CDR2. The CDR3 sequence holds 15 residues, the cysteine and phenylalanine included. Just the 45-base CDR3 DNA is kept, in frame starting at base 1. Trimming takes 4 bases off V and 6 bases off J; junction bases not matched to a gene: 4. The method was the immunoSEQ multiplex PCR assay. For the multiplex PCR, a mixture combining 60 forward primers for TCR Vbeta segments and 13 reverse primers for TCR Jbeta segments was used. The CDR3 region of rearranged TCR beta genes was amplified from genomic DNA by a multiplex PCR assay. On the Illumina HiSeq System, the amplified TCR beta libraries were sequenced as 87-base-pair reads. In the paper's pipeline: A later analysis tallied 70 million to 100 million unique TCR beta chains across the 640 or so repertoires, and some 12 million of those chains were shared by two or more donors. To remove PCR and sequencing errors, raw reads were error-corrected and collapsed into unique sequences using a nearest-neighbor algorithm that merged closely related sequences. CDR3 sequences were aligned to IMGT reference sequences to assign V, D and J gene segments. For a sequence to be retained, a match of at least six nucleotides to both a V gene segment and a J gene segment was required. Rearrangements were classified as productive when the CDR3 lacked stop codons and remained in frame with V and J, and all other rearrangements were classified as non-productive. Following IMGT convention, CDR3 was defined as the stretch from the second conserved V-encoded cysteine up to the conserved J-encoded phenylalanine. In an earlier analysis of around 540 of the donors, sequences lacking an unambiguous match to a single V gene segment were excluded. In an earlier analysis of approximately 550 of the donors, V segments were called functional above 56.7% productive rearrangements and were called segregating when the between-donor standard deviation exceeded 5%. A statistical classification framework was built to diagnose cytomegalovirus status from the catalog of TCR beta chain sequences. A later analysis assigned V and J genes by comparing TCR nucleotide sequences with IMGT/GENE-DB human TR gene sequences. The TCRdist pipeline was used in a later analysis to assign CDR3 sequences and most-parsimonious VDJ recombination scenarios. In a later analysis, each TCR beta chain was defined by its CDR3 amino acid sequence together with its V-gene family, and reads lacking a unique V-gene family were excluded. A later analysis removed 550 to 700 highly shared, low-generation-probability nucleotide sequences to deal with suspected cross-contamination and a sequencing artifact. In a later analysis, a clonal expansion index for each public chain was calculated from normalized within-repertoire ranks of inferred template counts. A later analysis computed generation probabilities with a VDJ recombination model fitted to out-of-frame rearrangements, and checked the results against IGoR. Hypergeometric tests were used in a later analysis to score TCR-TCR, TCR-HLA and TCR-CMV co-occurrence, with a repertoire-size bias correction applied to the TCR pairs. To estimate false discovery rates, a later analysis permuted the HLA or CMV assignments 20 times. A later analysis grouped co-occurring TCRs with DBSCAN, adding TCRdist sequence similarity when clustering within HLA-allele-positive subsets. Co-occurrence clustering excluded repertoires with fewer than 30,000 or more than 120,000 public chains, plus five with anomalous nucleotide sharing. TCRdb mirrors the immuneACCESS table, restricted to in-frame sequences. Some clones are absent from its copies; in checked studies, under half trace to an unresolved V gene, and the reason for the others is unknown. The D gene and trimming were derived from the DNA, and the V and J assignments and clone size from that table. Across this sample there are roughly 110,000 clones, with 71% seen only once. The ten largest clones capture approximately 2.8% of the sample.

This entry comes from a study of cytomegalovirus exposure and HLA in healthy donors (dated by TCRdb to 2016 to 2017). Context from the whole study: An earlier analysis of under 600 of the donors reported 250 to 300 Gb of sequence data and 117 million unique TCR beta sequences from 150 million to 200 million T cells. The aim of the study was to test whether cataloging public T cell receptors could identify signatures of past pathogen exposure. The study profiled the T cell repertoires of under 850 subjects by immunosequencing and related them to cytomegalovirus serostatus. The study combined high-throughput TCR immunosequencing, statistical association of individual TCRs with disease status, and machine learning to predict cytomegalovirus infection status. Across 398 genotyped donors of the cohort, an average of 235,054 unique TCR beta nucleotide sequences per donor were sequenced, and around 20% of those sequences were non-productive. Of the roughly 400 genotyped donors, over 65% fell in the genetic ancestry cluster associated with self-reported Caucasian donors. An early release covering around 630 HLA-typed donors comprised about 290 gigabases of sequencing data and tens of millions of unique TCR sequences. Donor age, sex, ethnicity and CMV serostatus were compiled together with the repertoire data. The later analysis used no new phenotypic data to find candidate immune exposures, relying instead on TCR beta sequences and their occurrence across donors. To decide whether each TCR beta V gene segment behaved as functional or pseudogenic, an earlier analysis of some 540 of the donors relied on high-throughput TCR beta sequencing. The number of typed donors differed by locus: about 629-640 for A, B, C, DRB1 and DQB1; approximately 520 for DQA1; about 600 for DPA1; and around 470 for DPB1. A later genetic analysis took genome-wide SNP genotypes for about 60% of the roughly 670 donors and used that subset as a discovery cohort. Class I and class II HLA loci were covered by the typing at four-digit resolution. Four to six DR-DQ haplotypes were handled as single units for association and clustering because linkage in the cohort was strong. Every discovery cohort repertoire had been produced on one sequencing platform. In addition to the first cohort of approximately 650 subjects, a separate validation cohort of 120 different subjects was used. To study patterns of TCR occurrence, a later analysis re-analyzed previously published TCR beta repertoires from around 660 donors and added high-resolution HLA genotyping.

The cohort consisted of 600 to 750 healthy bone marrow donors. Cohort members were all nominally healthy when sampled, although unrecorded immune exposures were likely present. The donor tested CMV seronegative, placing the donor among the 350 to 400 seronegative members of the cohort. Every donor gave a peripheral blood sample, and the peripheral blood mononuclear cells from that sample were used for TCR beta sequencing. The Qiagen DNeasy Blood Extraction Kit was used to extract genomic DNA from the blood cell samples. Broader findings and caveats from the paper: Cytomegalovirus status was reported to be diagnosed by the classifier with high specificity and sensitivity in both the original and validation cohorts. In a later genetic analysis, fewer N-insertions in productive TCRs were reported among donors in an Asian-associated ancestry cluster than the roughly 640-donor mean. Several of the top co-occurrence clusters appeared to be linked to parvovirus B19, influenza, CMV and Epstein-Barr virus, according to a later analysis. Across donors, most TCR sequences were observed very rarely, whereas some public TCRs were present in many individuals. Only TCR beta chains were sequenced in this cohort, and the absence of alpha or paired-chain data limited detectable features. Specific HLA alleles were associated with some 15,000 TCR beta sequences at a false discovery rate of 0.05 in a later analysis. Sequencing depth was assumed to be roughly uniform across donors in the presence/absence analyses, though that assumption may not hold. Because the 87-base-pair reads could not distinguish some IMGT-functional V segments, including TRBV6-2 and TRBV6-3, those segments were excluded. Approximately 18 rarely observed V segments, including chromosome 9 orphons, were excluded from the earlier analysis of about 500 of the donors because counts were too low. Linkage disequilibrium might explain the correlated functional status among segregating V segments, but an unknown experimental factor could not be excluded. A total of 150 to 200 TCR beta chains were listed by the study as associated with cytomegalovirus. A group of highly shared sequence variants was considered likely to be a technical artifact of the sequencing pipeline. A later analysis found that HLA-associated TCR beta chains were more clonally expanded and had lower generation probabilities than equally common non-associated chains. Because HLA typing was unavailable for some donors at each locus, only the typed subset was used in association tests. When HLA alleles, especially DR and DQ, strongly co-occurred, attributing TCR associations to individual alleles was difficult. The authors suggested that the approach could potentially be extended to other disease states and immunological phenotypes. An earlier analysis of approximately 540 of the donors showed that most TCR beta V segments appeared in productive rearrangements either about 87% or about 30% of the time, which broadly matched IMGT annotations. For the cohort, immune exposure information was limited to CMV serostatus. Most CMV-associated TCR beta chains appeared to be HLA-restricted in a later analysis, and the HLA associations seemed to be driven largely by CMV exposure. Three of the identified cytomegalovirus-associated TCR beta chains were confirmed in vitro to be specific for cytomegalovirus antigens. An association between a missense DCLRE1C variant and V-gene and J-gene trimming of TCR beta chains was found in a later genetic analysis and replicated in an independent cohort. A later analysis found that TCR association rates varied across HLA loci, with DRB1 alleles showing the most associated TCRs and HLA-C alleles the fewest. A further reported finding was that TCR beta sequences accurately predicted the HLA-A and HLA-B alleles for most subjects in the first cohort.

The source is a female donor in good health and CMV-seronegative. The sample was PBMCs. The sequence links TRBV7-6 to TRBJ2-2; 11 of the junction bases match TRBD1. The DNA is TGTGCCAGCAGCTCCCAGGGACAGGGGGCCGGGGAGCTGTTTTTT. Translated, this gives CASSSQGQGAGELFF.